In this sample, the clone carrying this T cell receptor beta chain turned up many times. Antigen unknown. The V gene lost 6 bases and the J gene lost 1 base, with 15 bases spanning the gap. CDR1 DFQATT and CDR2 SNEGSKA come from the germline V gene (reference sequence). The CDR3 contains 14 residues. These data are taken from a study of response to subunit inactivated influenza vaccine. Whole-study findings and limits: Researchers suggested that each seasonal influenza vaccination recruits few new T cells.

TCRdb itself ran the RT-PCR reads through MiXCR, one entry per CDR3 protein. The sample holds around 760,000 distinct CDR3 sequences, 14% seen once. The chain is built from TRBV20-1 and TRBJ1-2, with D possibly matching TRBD1 (5 bases). This sequence was found in a man aged 50-60 years who received an inactivated influenza vaccine. The sequencing used PBMCs from blood, collected roughly 15 days before vaccination. Here the CDR3 DNA reads TGCAGTGCCCCCCCGGGGACCGTTAACTATGGCTACACCTTC. This translates into CSAPPGTVNYGYTF.